The T cell receptor beta chain described here comes from a study of long-term antiretroviral therapy in people with HIV. Samples were assayed with immunoSEQ v3.0 at survey level. Sequenced by immunoSEQ multiplex PCR; TCRdb stores in-frame clones only, minus some. The sample lists roughly 19,000 clones; approximately 88% were seen once. Germline CDR1 SGDLS, CDR2 YYNGEE. Trimming cost V 0 bases and J 4 bases; bases outside gene matches: 6. The CDR3 consists of 16 residues. Sequences were derived from unsorted PBMCs, sampled 2.1 years after starting antiretroviral therapy. This sequence joins TRBV9 and TRBJ2-1, with 8 bases matching TRBD2. This receptor was identified in a man between 18 and 29 years old with HIV. Here the CDR3 DNA reads TGTGCCAGCAGCGTAGAGGTACTAGCGGTTTACAATGAGCAGTTCTTC. The encoded protein is CASSVEVLAVYNEQFF.